Described below is a single TCR beta chain sequence and its context. Its specificity is not known. The data are from a study of Graves' ophthalmopathy and Graves' hyperthyroidism. Study-wide points: It was with about 68% sensitivity and approximately 75% specificity that the model predicted ophthalmopathy progression. Ophthalmopathy cases were distinguished from stable hyperthyroidism by a 13-signature model, reaching approximately 88% sensitivity and around 81% specificity.

Hyperthyroidism patients were newly diagnosed, ill under 2 months, and aged 18 to 65 years. Clinical symptoms, serum thyroxine, TRAb, thyroid ultrasound and orbital computed tomography determined diagnosis. Trimming pared 4 bases from V and 9 bases from J, leaving 6 bases between. Germline CDR1 and CDR2: KGHDR and SFDVKD. The CDR3 consists of 11 residues. Amplification from RNA transcripts yielded the TCR beta CDR3 regions. HTBI-primed RT-PCR formed the first round, and a multiplex PCR formed the second. TCRdb independently ran MiXCR on the multiplex PCR reads; one entry per CDR3 protein. The table records some 39,000 distinct CDR3 sequences, roughly 50% of them present only once.

J is TRBJ2-4 and V is TRBV24-1, with a tentative D call TRBD2 (6 bases). This TCR came from an adult woman with stable Graves' hyperthyroidism. Sequencing used peripheral blood. The CDR3 protein is CATSEGGIQYF. The CDR3 DNA is TGTGCCACCAGTGAGGGGGGCATTCAGTACTTC.